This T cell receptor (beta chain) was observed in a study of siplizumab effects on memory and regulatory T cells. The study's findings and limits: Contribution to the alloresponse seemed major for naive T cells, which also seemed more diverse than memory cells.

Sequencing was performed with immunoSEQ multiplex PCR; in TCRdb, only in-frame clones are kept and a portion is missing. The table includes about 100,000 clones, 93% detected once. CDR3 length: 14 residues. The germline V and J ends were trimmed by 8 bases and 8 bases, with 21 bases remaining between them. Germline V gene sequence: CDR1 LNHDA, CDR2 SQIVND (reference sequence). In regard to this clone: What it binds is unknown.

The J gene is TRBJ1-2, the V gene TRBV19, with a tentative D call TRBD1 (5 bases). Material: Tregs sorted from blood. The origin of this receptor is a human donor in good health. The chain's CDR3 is CASGTGTPVEGYTF. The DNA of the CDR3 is TGTGCCAGTGGTACCGGGACCCCGGTCGAGGGCTACACCTTC.